The 28 T cell receptor beta chains below all came from one sample that was sequenced in a study of cytomegalovirus exposure and HLA in healthy donors. 13 Jbeta primers and 60 Vbeta primers were used for the PCR. Sequenced by immunoSEQ multiplex PCR; TCRdb stores in-frame clones only, minus some. The repertoire holds 120,000 or so clones, approximately 80% seen once, with more than 1.4% in the top ten. Sequencing was performed on PBMCs. Receptors originate from a young woman in good health and CMV-seronegative.

The table lists this clone with a count of one. The chain has TRBV18 and TRBJ2-3; TRBD1 matches 8 bases. Trimming removed 3 bases from V and 4 bases from J; junction bases left unmatched: 3. The CDR3 covers 14 residues. Germline V gene data show CDR1 as KGHSH and CDR2 as LQKENI. CDR3 loop: CASSPPGGADTQYF. Here the CDR3 DNA reads TGTGCCAGCTCACCCCCAGGGGGCGCAGATACGCAGTATTTT.

This clone was recorded once. The chain is built from TRBV27 and TRBJ1-2; weak D call: TRBD1 (5 bases). Trimming removed 6 bases at V and 9 bases at J, with 20 bases between. The CDR3 has 14 amino acids. CDR1 MNHEY and CDR2 SMNVEV come from the germline V gene (reference sequence). CDR3 in amino acids: CASRSDMSYQSYTF. The DNA for the CDR3 is TGTGCCAGCAGATCGGACATGTCCTACCAGAGCTACACCTTC.

The V gene is TRBV10-2, the J gene TRBJ1-2; 8 bases match TRBD1. V lost 10 bases, J lost 7 bases, and 11 bases stayed unmatched. From germline, CDR1 is WSHSY and CDR2 SAAADI. The CDR3 is 13 amino acids. CDR3 region: CATSPDRAAGYTF. CDR3 DNA sequence: TGCGCCACCTCACCGGACAGGGCTGCTGGCTACACCTTC.

This clone was observed a single time. The chain recombines TRBV7-3 with TRBJ1-1; no definite D call. The CDR3 is 14 amino acids. Looked up from germline, CDR1 is SGHTA and CDR2 is FQGTGA. Between the trimmed V and J ends, which lost 5 bases and 1 base, there was a span of 11 bases. The CDR3 reads CASSPSRGNTEAFF. The CDR3 nucleotides are TGTGCCAGCAGCCCCTCCCGAGGGAACACTGAAGCTTTCTTT.

This CDR3 is CSVQGQFGEKLFF. CDR3 coding DNA: TGCAGCGTCCAGGGGCAGTTTGGGGAAAAACTGTTTTTT. The V call is TRBV29-1, the J call TRBJ1-4; a weak D match, TRBD1 (6 bases). Trimming pared 6 bases from V and 8 bases from J, leaving 16 bases between. Looked up from germline, CDR1 is SQVTM and CDR2 is ANQGSEA. The CDR3 is 13 amino acids.

The chain couples TRBV11-1 to TRBJ2-7; 7 bases map to TRBD2. From germline, CDR1 is SGHAT and CDR2 FQDESV (reference sequence). CDR3 length: 16 amino acids. The V segment lost 1 base and the J segment 3 bases; nucleotides outside the gene matches: 9. CDR3 DNA sequence: TGTGCCAGCAGCTTAGGCCGGGGGGAATCTCTCTACGAGCAGTACTTC. This translates into CASSLGRGESLYEQYF.

CDR3 sequence (DNA): TGTGCCAGCTGGCAACGGAACACCGGGGAGCTGTTTTTT. Its translation is CASWQRNTGELFF. The J gene is TRBJ2-2, the V gene TRBV7-9, with D unclear. Germline loops: CDR1 SEHNR, CDR2 FQNEAQ (reference sequence). Trimming took 8 bases from V and 1 from J, leaving 8 bases between them. CDR3 length: 13 residues.

The chain recombines TRBV14 with TRBJ2-5; 7 bases map to TRBD1. The CDR3 sequence is 13 residues long. Germline loops: CDR1 SGHDN, CDR2 FVKESK. V gave up 7 bases and J gave up 1 base; unmatched junction bases: 3. CDR3 loop: CASKRGLQETQYF. CDR3 in DNA: TGTGCCAGCAAAAGGGGGCTCCAAGAGACCCAGTACTTC.

The chain links TRBV2 to TRBJ1-5; 7 bases map to TRBD1. Germline lookup yields CDR1 SNHLY and CDR2 FYNNEI. The CDR3 sequence is 16 residues long. Trimming removed 2 bases from V and 0 bases from J; junction bases left unmatched: 4. The CDR3 nucleotides are TGTGCCAGCAGTGAATTGGGACAGTATAGCAATCAGCCCCAGCATTTT. Its translation: CASSELGQYSNQPQHF.

This clone was counted only a few times. The chain couples TRBV5-5 to TRBJ2-2; TRBD2 might be the D (6 bases). V was cut by 0 bases and J by 3 bases, with 18 bases left in between. CDR3 length equals 18 residues. The V gene's germline CDR1 is SGHKS and CDR2 YYEKEE (reference sequence). The CDR3 reads CASSLAGRGSQYTGELFF. The CDR3 DNA reads as TGTGCCAGCAGCTTGGCTGGGCGGGGTAGTCAGTACACCGGGGAGCTGTTTTTT. Supplemented by reference TRBV5-5 and TRBJ2-2, the full variable domain reads DAGVTQSPTHLIKTRGQQVTLRCSPISGHKSVSWYQQVLGQGPQFIFQYYEKEERGRGNFPDRFSARQFPNYSSELNVNALLLGDSALYLCASSLAGRGSQYTGELFFGEGSRLTVL.

The chain recombines TRBV7-9 with TRBJ1-1, with TRBD1 matching over 9 bases. Germline trimming cut 1 base from V and 6 bases from J; bases unmatched to any gene: 3. The CDR3 is 14 residues long. The germline gives CDR1 SEHNR, CDR2 FQNEAQ (reference sequence). This chain's CDR3 is CASSLGTGASEAFF. As DNA, the CDR3 is TGTGCCAGCAGCTTAGGGACAGGGGCGTCTGAAGCTTTCTTT.

The J gene is TRBJ2-5, the V gene TRBV6-5, with TRBD1 as a possible D gene (6 bases). Trimming removed 4 bases at V and 1 base at J, with 10 bases between. The germline CDR1 and CDR2 sequences are MNHEY and SVGAGI. The CDR3 has 14 residues. The CDR3 coding sequence is TGTGCCAGCAGTTCAGGACAGCGCCAAGAGACCCAGTACTTC. Translated, it gives CASSSGQRQETQYF.

About this clone itself: One end of the junction varies from germline; a read error may be responsible. The chain couples TRBV7-9 to TRBJ2-6; 7 bases are a match to TRBD1. CDR1 and CDR2 from the germline V gene are SEHNR and FQNEAQ (reference sequence). The CDR3 extends over 19 amino acids. CDR3 nucleotide sequence: TGTGCCAGCAGCTCCTCGACAGGGAAGTCGGTGGCTGGGGCCAACGGCCTGACTTTC. This gives the protein CASSSSTGKSVAGANGLTF. Complete variable domain (other parts from reference TRBV7-9 and TRBJ2-6): DTGVSQNPRHKITKRGQNVTFRCDPISEHNRLYWYRQTLGQGPEFLTYFQNEAQLEKSRLLSDRFSAERPKGSFSTLEIQRTEQGDSAMYLCASSSSTGKSVAGANGLTFGAGSRLTVL.

This clone was seen only once. CDR3 coding DNA: TGTGCCAGCAGCTTAGCGCGGTTAGGCAGCAATCAGCCCCAGCATTTT. It yields the protein CASSLARLGSNQPQHF. The chain couples TRBV7-2 to TRBJ1-5; D is undetermined. Germline CDR1 SGHTA, CDR2 FQGNSA. The CDR3 is made up of 16 amino acids. With 0 bases removed from V and 1 base from J, the gap between germline ends came to 10 bases.

This clone was found a few times. The rearrangement links TRBV10-2 to TRBJ2-7; 8 nucleotides match TRBD2. This CDR3 has 14 residues. The germline V gene has CDR1 WSHSY and CDR2 SAAADI. The J segment lost 2 bases and the V segment lost 6 bases, leaving 6 bases of the junction unmatched. CDR3 amino acids: CASSRGGLAYEQYF. CDR3 bases: TGCGCCAGCAGCCGGGGGGGCTTGGCCTACGAGCAGTACTTC.

The J gene is TRBJ2-3, the V gene TRBV9; D is undetermined. The CDR3 length is 12 residues. Trimming stripped 1 base from V and 6 bases from J, with 6 bases between. Per the germline V gene, CDR1 is SGDLS and CDR2 is YYNGEE. The CDR3 sequence: CASSVNQDTQYF. CDR3 nucleotide sequence: TGTGCCAGCAGCGTAAATCAGGATACGCAGTATTTT. Full variable domain (missing parts from reference TRBV9 and TRBJ2-3): DSGVTQTPKHLITATGQRVTLRCSPRSGDLSVYWYQQSLDQGLQFLIQYYNGEERAKGNILERFSAQQFPDLHSELNLSSLELGDSALYFCASSVNQDTQYFGPGTRLTVL.

The chain combines TRBV30 with TRBJ1-1; TRBD1 might be the D (5 bases). Trimming left V 0 bases short and J 3 bases short, with 11 bases between. Germline CDR1 is GTSNPN and CDR2 is SVGIG (reference sequence). The CDR3 is 14 amino acids. The CDR3 sequence is CAWSVEWGDTEAFF. CDR3 in DNA: TGTGCCTGGAGTGTCGAATGGGGGGACACTGAAGCTTTCTTT.

The J gene is TRBJ2-3, the V gene TRBV15, with TRBD2 as a possible D gene (5 bases). CDR3 length: 13 residues. Trimming took off 4 bases at V and 2 bases at J, with 7 bases between the two ends. CDR1 and CDR2 (germline): LNHNV, YYDKDF (reference sequence). CDR3 nucleotide sequence: TGTGCCACCAGCATCGGACTCACAGATACGCAGTATTTT. This encodes CATSIGLTDTQYF.

The chain is built from TRBV10-3 and TRBJ2-5; maybe TRBD1 (5 bases). Germline loops: CDR1 ENHRY, CDR2 SYGVKD. The length of the CDR3 is 13 residues. The V end lost 4 bases, the J end lost 7 bases, and 13 bases lay between the germline ends. The CDR3 DNA reads TGTGCCATCAGTGGCGAGGCCCAGGGGACCCAGTACTTC. Its protein product is CAISGEAQGTQYF.

The chain is built from TRBV9 and TRBJ1-1; the match to TRBD1 covers 7 bases. This CDR3 is built from 14 residues. Germline V gene lookup returns CDR1 SGDLS and CDR2 YYNGEE. Unmatched junction bases numbered 4, after V lost 3 bases and J lost 2 bases. The CDR3 nucleotides are TGTGCCAGCAGCGCTGGGACAGTTAACACTGAAGCTTTCTTT. Protein product: CASSAGTVNTEAFF.

The rearrangement uses TRBV7-2 and TRBJ2-7; D remains unclear. With 4 bases removed from V and 2 bases from J, the gap between germline ends came to 15 bases. The CDR3 length is 15 residues. CDR1 SGHTA and CDR2 FQGNSA come from the germline V gene. CDR3 bases: TGTGCCAGCAGCTCACAACCCTCGCCACCCTACGAGCAGTACTTC. Amino acids: CASSSQPSPPYEQYF.

This clone appeared a few times. The CDR3 here is CASRRGGVEAFF. The CDR3 region has the DNA TGTGCCAGTAGAAGAGGGGGGGTCGAAGCTTTCTTT. J is TRBJ1-1 and V is TRBV19; tentatively, D is TRBD1 (6 bases). Germline V lookup: CDR1 LNHDA, CDR2 SQIVND (reference sequence). This CDR3 comprises 12 residues. The germline V and J ends were trimmed by 6 bases and 8 bases, with 13 bases remaining between them.

The CDR3 DNA is TGTGCCAGCAGCTTAGGGGACACCTCTGGAAACACCATATATTTT. This translates into CASSLGDTSGNTIYF. This chain connects TRBV11-2 to TRBJ1-3; possibly TRBD1 for D (6 bases). This CDR3 is 15 amino acids long. CDR1 and CDR2 (germline): SGHAT, FQNNGV. Trimming took 1 base from V and 0 from J, leaving 7 bases between them.

The J gene is TRBJ1-5, the V gene TRBV6-5, with D possibly being TRBD1 (6 bases). Trimming removed 5 bases at V and 1 base at J, with 12 bases between. The CDR3 is made up of 15 amino acids. The germline CDR1 and CDR2 sequences are MNHEY and SVGAGI. CDR3 amino acids: CASSLRGASNQPQHF. CDR3 bases: TGTGCCAGCAGTCTCAGGGGAGCGAGCAATCAGCCCCAGCATTTT.

This rearrangement joins TRBV25-1 to TRBJ1-6, with D unresolved. CDR1 and CDR2 from the germline V gene are MGHDK and SYGVNS. With 2 bases removed from V and 8 bases from J, the gap between germline ends came to 7 bases. The length of the CDR3 is 13 residues. In DNA, the CDR3 is TGTGCCAGCAGTGAACAGGACTATTCACCCCTCCACTTT. This sequence encodes CASSEQDYSPLHF.

As concerns this clone: At one end the junction does not follow the germline gene, possibly because of a read error. The chain uses TRBV4-1 and TRBJ1-4; a weak D match, TRBD1 (5 bases). Germline CDR1 and CDR2: MGHRA and YSYEKL. This CDR3 region has 13 residues. Written as DNA, the CDR3 is TGCGCCAGCAGCCGGGAAGGGGTCTCCAGCCTTCAATTT. It codes for CASSREGVSSLQF.

On this clone itself: Other DNA sequences from this sample encode an identical CDR3 as well. The rearrangement uses TRBV4-1 and TRBJ2-7, with a possible D match to TRBD1 (6 bases). Germline V gene lookup returns CDR1 MGHRA and CDR2 YSYEKL. The V gene lost 4 bases and the J gene lost 5 bases, with 24 bases spanning the gap. This CDR3 comprises 17 residues. In DNA form, the CDR3 reads TGCGCCAGCAGCCCTATACAGGAAGGGGGTTGGGGCCACGAGCAGTACTTC. This gives the protein CASSPIQEGGWGHEQYF.

The chain carries TRBV30 and TRBJ1-3, with a tentative D call TRBD1 (6 bases). Germline V gene sequence: CDR1 GTSNPN, CDR2 SVGIG (reference sequence). V dropped 1 base and J dropped 1 base, with 8 bases sitting between them. This CDR3 is built from 14 residues. CDR3: CAWSEGVSGNTIYF. The CDR3 DNA reads TGTGCCTGGAGTGAGGGGGTATCTGGAAACACCATATATTTT. Based on the CDR3 plus reference TRBV30 and TRBJ1-3, the full variable domain is SQTIHQWPATLVQPVGSPLSLECTVEGTSNPNLYWYRQAAGRGLQLLFYSVGIGQISSEVPQNLSASRPQDRQFILSSKKLLLSDSGFYLCAWSEGVSGNTIYFGEGSWLTVV.